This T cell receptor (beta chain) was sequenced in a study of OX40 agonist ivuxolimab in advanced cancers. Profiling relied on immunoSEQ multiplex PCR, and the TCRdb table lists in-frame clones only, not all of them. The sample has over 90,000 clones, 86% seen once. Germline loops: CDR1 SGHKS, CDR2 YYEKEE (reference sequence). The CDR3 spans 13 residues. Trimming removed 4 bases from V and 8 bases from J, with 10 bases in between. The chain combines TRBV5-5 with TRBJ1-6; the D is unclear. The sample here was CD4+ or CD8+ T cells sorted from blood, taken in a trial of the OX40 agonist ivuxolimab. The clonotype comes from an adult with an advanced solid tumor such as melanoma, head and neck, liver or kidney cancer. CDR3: CASSVGRDSPLHF. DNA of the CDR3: TGTGCCAGCAGCGTAGGGAGAGATTCACCCCTCCACTTT.